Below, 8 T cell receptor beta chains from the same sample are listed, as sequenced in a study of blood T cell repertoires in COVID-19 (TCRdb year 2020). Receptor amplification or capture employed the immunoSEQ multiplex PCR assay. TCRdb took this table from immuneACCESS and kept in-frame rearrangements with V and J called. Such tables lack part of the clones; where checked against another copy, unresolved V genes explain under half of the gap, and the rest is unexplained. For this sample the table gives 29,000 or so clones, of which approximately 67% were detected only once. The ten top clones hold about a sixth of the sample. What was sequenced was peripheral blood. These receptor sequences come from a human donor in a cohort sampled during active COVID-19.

CDR3 DNA: TGTGCCAGCAGCCTCCGGCGGGGGGGCCATGAGCAGTTCTTC. This encodes CASSLRRGGHEQFF. The chain uses TRBV7-8 and TRBJ2-1; 9 bases map to TRBD2. Trimming took 5 bases from V and 8 from J; bases not matched to a gene: 7. The CDR3 is 14 amino acids. Germline V CDR1 and CDR2: SGHVS, FQNEAQ.

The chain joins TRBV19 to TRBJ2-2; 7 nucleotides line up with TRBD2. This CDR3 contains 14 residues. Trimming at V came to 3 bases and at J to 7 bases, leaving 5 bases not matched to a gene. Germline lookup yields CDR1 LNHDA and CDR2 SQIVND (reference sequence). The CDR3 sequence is CASSISWEGGELFF. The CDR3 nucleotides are TGTGCCAGTAGTATTTCGTGGGAGGGCGGGGAGCTGTTTTTT. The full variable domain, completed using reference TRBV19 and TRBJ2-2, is DGGITQSPKYLFRKEGQNVTLSCEQNLNHDAMYWYRQDPGQGLRLIYYSQIVNDFQKGDIAEGYSVSREKKESFPLTVTSAQKNPTAFYLCASSISWEGGELFFGEGSRLTVL.

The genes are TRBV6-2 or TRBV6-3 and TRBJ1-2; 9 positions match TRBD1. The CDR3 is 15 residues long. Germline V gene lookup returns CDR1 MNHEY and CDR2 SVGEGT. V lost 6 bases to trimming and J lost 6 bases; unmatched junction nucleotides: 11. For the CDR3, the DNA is TGTGCCAGCAGCGACAGTACAGGGGGCGTGAATGGCTACACCTTC. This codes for CASSDSTGGVNGYTF.

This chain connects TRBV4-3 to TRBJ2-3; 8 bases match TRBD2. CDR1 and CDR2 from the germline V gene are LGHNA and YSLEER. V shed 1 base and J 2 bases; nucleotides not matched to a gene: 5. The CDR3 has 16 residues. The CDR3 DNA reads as TGCGCCAGCAGCCAAGTAAGCGGGGGTCACACAGATACGCAGTATTTT. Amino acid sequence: CASSQVSGGHTDTQYF.

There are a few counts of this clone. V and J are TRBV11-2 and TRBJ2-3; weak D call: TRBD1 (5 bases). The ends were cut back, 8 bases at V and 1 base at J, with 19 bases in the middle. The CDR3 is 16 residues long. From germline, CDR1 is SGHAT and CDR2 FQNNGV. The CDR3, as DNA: TGTGCCAGCTGTCTTGGGGCAAACCGTGGCACAGATACGCAGTATTTT. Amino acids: CASCLGANRGTDTQYF.

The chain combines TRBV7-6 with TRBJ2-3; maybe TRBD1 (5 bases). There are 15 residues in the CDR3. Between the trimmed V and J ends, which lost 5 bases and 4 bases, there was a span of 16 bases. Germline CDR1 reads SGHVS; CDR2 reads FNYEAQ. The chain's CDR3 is CASSLSSLGPDTQYF. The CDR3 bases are TGTGCCAGCAGCCTCTCCTCTTTGGGGCCAGATACGCAGTATTTT.

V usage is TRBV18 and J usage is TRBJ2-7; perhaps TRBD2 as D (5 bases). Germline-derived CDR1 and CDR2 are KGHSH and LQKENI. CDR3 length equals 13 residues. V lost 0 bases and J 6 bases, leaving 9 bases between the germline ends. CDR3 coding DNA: TGTGCCAGCTCACCACCGGCTAGCCTCGAGCAGTACTTC. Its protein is CASSPPASLEQYF.

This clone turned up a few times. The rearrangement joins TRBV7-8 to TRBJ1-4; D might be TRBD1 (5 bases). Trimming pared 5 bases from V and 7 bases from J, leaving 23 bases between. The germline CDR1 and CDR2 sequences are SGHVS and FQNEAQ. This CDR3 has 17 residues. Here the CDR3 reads CASSPLIPGGGGEKLFF. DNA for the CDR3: TGTGCCAGCAGCCCACTAATCCCCGGGGGGGGTGGTGAAAAACTGTTTTTT.